This T cell receptor beta chain came from a study of graft-versus-host responses after intestinal transplantation. Study details: Multivisceral, liver-intestinal, or isolated intestinal transplants were received by the recipients. Study findings and constraints: Investigators detected GvH clones in recipient marrow, with some emerging earlier in ileum or blood.

There are 14 residues in the CDR3. V was pared by 4 bases and J by 4 bases, with 2 bases of the junction left unmatched. CDR1 is SGDLS and CDR2 is YYNGEE in the germline V gene. Here immunoSEQ multiplex PCR was the method, and the copy in TCRdb shows in-frame clones only, minus some. The top ten clones hold around 0.27% of a sample with about 86,000 clones, 88% of them seen once. About this clone: The antigen is undetermined.

The TCR originated in a human donor who was the organ donor for an intestinal transplant. This specimen consisted of unstimulated CD4+ T cells sorted from spleen or lymph node cells, obtained before transplant. The chain recombines TRBV9 with TRBJ2-7; 13 bases match TRBD2. CDR3 in amino acids: CASSTSGGGYEQYF. CDR3 bases: TGTGCCAGCAGCACTAGCGGGGGGGGATACGAGCAGTACTTC. The full variable domain, rest sourced from reference TRBV9 and TRBJ2-7, is DSGVTQTPKHLITATGQRVTLRCSPRSGDLSVYWYQQSLDQGLQFLIQYYNGEERAKGNILERFSAQQFPDLHSELNLSSLELGDSALYFCASSTSGGGYEQYFGPGTRLTVT.